The rows below give T cell receptor beta chains drawn from one sample of a study of blood T cell repertoires in COVID-19. The data were produced by immunoSEQ multiplex PCR, yet TCRdb's version contains in-frame clones alone and is incomplete. The table shows over 120,000 clones, with about four fifths occurring only once. The sequenced sample was PBMCs or T cells enriched from blood (not recorded which). These receptors all stem from a man aged 45 to 65 who had recovered from COVID-19. Each CDR3 is given with its conserved first and last residue. A D gene is named only where the DNA matches it firmly. Clone size is given for some rows only: seen once, a few or many times, or a class if the clone is expanded.

clone size | J gene | CDR3 length | D gene | V gene | CDR3 DNA | CDR3 protein
few | TRBJ2-5 | 15 | TRBD1 | TRBV6-5 | TGTGCCAGCAGGGGGACCGGAGACAGGGGAAAGACCCAGTACTTC | CASRGTGDRGKTQYF
NA | TRBJ1-4 | 15 | TRBD1 | TRBV9 | TGTGCCAGCAGCGCCGGGACAGGGTTTGGCGAAAAACTGTTTTTT | CASSAGTGFGEKLFF
NA | TRBJ1-1 | 15 | NA | TRBV10-1 | TGCGCCAGCAGTGGGTTCGCAGGGATGAACACTGAAGCTTTCTTT | CASSGFAGMNTEAFF
NA | TRBJ1-1 | 14 | NA | TRBV19 | TGTGCCAGTAGTTGGGAGGTCCCGAACACTGAAGCTTTCTTT | CASSWEVPNTEAFF
NA | TRBJ2-3 | 14 | NA | TRBV19 | TGTGCCAGTAGTGGGCTAACTAGCACAGATACGCAGTATTTT | CASSGLTSTDTQYF
NA | TRBJ2-2 | 11 | NA | TRBV12-3/TRBV12-4 | TGTGCCAGCAGTCTTCGTGGGGAGCTGTTTTTT | CASSLRGELFF
NA | TRBJ1-5 | 17 | NA | TRBV6-1 | TGTGCCAGCAGTGAAAGCGGGGGGCGCAGGAGCAATCAGCCCCAGCATTTT | CASSESGGRRSNQPQHF
NA | TRBJ2-7 | 14 | NA | TRBV18 | TGTGCCAGCTCACCGGGAGCAGGACCCTACGAGCAGTACTTC | CASSPGAGPYEQYF
NA | TRBJ1-1 | 15 | NA | TRBV5-1 | TGCGCCAGCAGCTCTCAGAGGATTCAGGGCACTGAAGCTTTCTTT | CASSSQRIQGTEAFF
NA | TRBJ2-3 | 13 | TRBD1 | TRBV5-6 | TGTGCCAGCACCCCGGACAGGGTAGATACGCAGTATTTT | CASTPDRVDTQYF
NA | TRBJ2-7 | 15 | NA | TRBV11-2 | TGTGCCAGCAGCTCCCTGACCAATCGACTCTACGAGCAGTACTTC | CASSSLTNRLYEQYF
NA | TRBJ2-1 | 16 | TRBD2 | TRBV7-2 | TGTGCCAGCAGCTCCCAAGCGGGGGGGGTTTACAATGAGCAGTTCTTC | CASSSQAGGVYNEQFF
NA | TRBJ1-2 | 14 | NA | TRBV6-1 | TGTGCCAGCAGTGAAGGTGTCCTGGCCTGGGGCTACACCTTC | CASSEGVLAWGYTF
NA | TRBJ2-7 | 12 | TRBD1 | TRBV6-5 | TGTGCCAGCAGCGGGGACAGATACGAGCAGTACTTC | CASSGDRYEQYF
once | TRBJ2-7 | 12 | TRBD1 | TRBV27 | TGTGCCTCTATGGACAGGGTCGACGAGCAGTACTTC | CASMDRVDEQYF
NA | TRBJ1-5 | 14 | NA | TRBV7-2 | TGTGCCAGCAGCTTCTTGGGGGCCGATCAGCCCCAGCATTTT | CASSFLGADQPQHF
NA | TRBJ2-1 | 17 | NA | TRBV9 | TGTGCCAGCAGCGTACACGGAAGGGGAAGGATTGACAATGAGCAGTTCTTC | CASSVHGRGRIDNEQFF
NA | TRBJ1-2 | 13 | TRBD1 | TRBV27 | TGTGCCAGCAGTACGACAGGGAACTATGGCTACACCTTC | CASSTTGNYGYTF
NA | TRBJ1-2 | 14 | NA | TRBV6-5 | TGTGCCAGCACTTCACGCACAGGGTTTTTGGGCTACACCTTC | CASTSRTGFLGYTF
NA | TRBJ2-7 | 14 | NA | TRBV6-1 | TGTGCCAGCAGTTTTGGGACATCCGGCTACGAGCAGTACTTC | CASSFGTSGYEQYF
NA | TRBJ1-1 | 13 | NA | TRBV27 | TGTGCCAGCAGCAAGACAGTGAACACTGAAGCTTTCTTT | CASSKTVNTEAFF
NA | TRBJ1-6 | 15 | NA | TRBV7-8 | TGTGCCAGCAGCTTCGGGCAGGGGAATAATTCACCCCTCCACTTT | CASSFGQGNNSPLHF